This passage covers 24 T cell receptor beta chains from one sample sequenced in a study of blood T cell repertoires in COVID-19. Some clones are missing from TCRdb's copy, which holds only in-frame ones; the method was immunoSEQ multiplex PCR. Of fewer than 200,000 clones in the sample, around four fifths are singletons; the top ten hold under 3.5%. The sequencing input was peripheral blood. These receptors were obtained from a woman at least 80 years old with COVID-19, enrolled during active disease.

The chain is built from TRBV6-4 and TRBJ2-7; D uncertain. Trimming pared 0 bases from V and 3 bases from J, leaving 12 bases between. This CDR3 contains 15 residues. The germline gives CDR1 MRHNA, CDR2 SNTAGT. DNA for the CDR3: TGTGCCAGCAGTGACTCGAACAGTGATTTCTACGAGCAGTACTTC. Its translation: CASSDSNSDFYEQYF.

CDR3 DNA: TGTGCCAGTAGTATAGTAACGGATTCACCCCTCCACTTT. Protein: CASSIVTDSPLHF. The V gene is TRBV19, the J gene TRBJ1-6; no firm D call. Trimming left V 1 base short and J 8 bases short, with 6 bases between. CDR3 size: 13 residues. CDR1 LNHDA and CDR2 SQIVND come from the germline V gene (reference sequence).

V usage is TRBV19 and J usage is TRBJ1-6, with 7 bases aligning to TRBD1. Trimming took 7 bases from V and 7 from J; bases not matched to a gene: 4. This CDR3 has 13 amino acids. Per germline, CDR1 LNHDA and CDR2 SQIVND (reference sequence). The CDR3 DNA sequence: TGTGCCAGTAACGCACAGGGGAATTCACCCCTCCACTTT. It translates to CASNAQGNSPLHF.

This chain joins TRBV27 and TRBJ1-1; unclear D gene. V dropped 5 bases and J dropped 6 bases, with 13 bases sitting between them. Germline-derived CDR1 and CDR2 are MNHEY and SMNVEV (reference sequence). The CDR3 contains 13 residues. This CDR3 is CASSPRFGAEAFF. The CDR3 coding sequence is TGTGCCAGCAGTCCTCGCTTTGGAGCTGAAGCTTTCTTT.

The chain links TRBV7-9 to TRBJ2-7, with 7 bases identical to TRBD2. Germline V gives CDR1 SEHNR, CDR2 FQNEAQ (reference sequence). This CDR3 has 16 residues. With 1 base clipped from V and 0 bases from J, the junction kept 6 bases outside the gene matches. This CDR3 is CASSLELARSSYEQYF. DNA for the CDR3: TGTGCCAGCAGCTTAGAACTAGCGAGGAGCTCCTACGAGCAGTACTTC.

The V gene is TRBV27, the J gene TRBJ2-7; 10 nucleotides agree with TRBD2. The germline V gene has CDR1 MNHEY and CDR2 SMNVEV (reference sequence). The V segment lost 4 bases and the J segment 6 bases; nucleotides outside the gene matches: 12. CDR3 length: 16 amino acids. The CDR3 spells CASSSLTGTSAFEQYF. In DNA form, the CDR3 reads TGTGCCAGCAGTTCCCTGACCGGGACTAGCGCTTTCGAGCAGTACTTC.

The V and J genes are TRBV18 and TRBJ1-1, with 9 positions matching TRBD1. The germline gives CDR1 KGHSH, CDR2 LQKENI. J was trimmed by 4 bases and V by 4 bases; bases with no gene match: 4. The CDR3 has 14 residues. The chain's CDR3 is CASSRDRAVTEAFF. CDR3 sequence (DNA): TGTGCCAGCTCACGGGACAGGGCGGTCACTGAAGCTTTCTTT.

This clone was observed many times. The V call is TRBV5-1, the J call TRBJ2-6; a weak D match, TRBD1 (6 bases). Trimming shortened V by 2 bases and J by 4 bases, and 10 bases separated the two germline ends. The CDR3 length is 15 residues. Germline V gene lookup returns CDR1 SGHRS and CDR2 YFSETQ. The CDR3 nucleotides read TGCGCCAGCAGCTTCCAGGGGACGGGGGCCAACGTCCTGACTTTC. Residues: CASSFQGTGANVLTF.

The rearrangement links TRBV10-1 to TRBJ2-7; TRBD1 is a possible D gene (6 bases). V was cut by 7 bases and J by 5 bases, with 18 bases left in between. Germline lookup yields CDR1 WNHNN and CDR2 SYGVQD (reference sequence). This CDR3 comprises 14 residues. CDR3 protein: CASNHGTIAHEQYF. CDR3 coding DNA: TGCGCCAGCAACCACGGGACAATAGCCCACGAGCAGTACTTC.

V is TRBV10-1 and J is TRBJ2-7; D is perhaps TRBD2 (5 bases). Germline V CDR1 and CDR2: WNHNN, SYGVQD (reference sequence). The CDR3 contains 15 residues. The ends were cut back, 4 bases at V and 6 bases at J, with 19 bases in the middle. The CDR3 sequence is CASSVRGWQEGEQYF. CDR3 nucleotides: TGCGCCAGCAGTGTTCGGGGATGGCAGGAAGGCGAGCAGTACTTC.

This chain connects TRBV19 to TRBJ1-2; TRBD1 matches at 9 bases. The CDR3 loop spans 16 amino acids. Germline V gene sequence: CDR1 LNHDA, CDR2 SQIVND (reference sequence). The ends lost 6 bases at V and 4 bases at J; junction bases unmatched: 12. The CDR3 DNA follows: TGTGCCAGTAGGGACAGGGGTCGTGCGGTTGGCTATGGCTACACCTTC. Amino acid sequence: CASRDRGRAVGYGYTF.

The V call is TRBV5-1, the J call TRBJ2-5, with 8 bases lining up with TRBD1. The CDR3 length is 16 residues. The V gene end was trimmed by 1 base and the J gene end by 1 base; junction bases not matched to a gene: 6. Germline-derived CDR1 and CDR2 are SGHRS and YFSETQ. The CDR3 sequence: CASSLSRDRSQETQYF. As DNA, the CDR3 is TGCGCCAGCAGCTTGTCGCGGGACAGGAGCCAAGAGACCCAGTACTTC.

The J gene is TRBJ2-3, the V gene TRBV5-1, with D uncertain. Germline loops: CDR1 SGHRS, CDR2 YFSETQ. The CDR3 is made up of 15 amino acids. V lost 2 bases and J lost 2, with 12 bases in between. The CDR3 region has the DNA TGCGCCAGCAGCTTCACACAGATCGACACAGATACGCAGTATTTT. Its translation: CASSFTQIDTDTQYF.

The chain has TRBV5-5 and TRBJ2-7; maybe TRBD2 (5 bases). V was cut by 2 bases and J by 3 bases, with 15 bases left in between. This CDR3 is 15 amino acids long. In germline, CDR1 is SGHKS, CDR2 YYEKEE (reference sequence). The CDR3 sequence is CASSFRLQGSYEQYF. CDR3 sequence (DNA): TGTGCCAGCAGCTTCCGTCTCCAAGGGAGCTACGAGCAGTACTTC.

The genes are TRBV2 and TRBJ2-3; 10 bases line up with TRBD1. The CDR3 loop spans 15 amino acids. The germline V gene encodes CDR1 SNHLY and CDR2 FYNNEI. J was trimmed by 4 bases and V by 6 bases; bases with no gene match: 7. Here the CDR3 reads CASSEGQGYSDTQYF. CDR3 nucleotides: TGTGCCAGCAGCGAGGGACAGGGGTATTCAGATACGCAGTATTTT.

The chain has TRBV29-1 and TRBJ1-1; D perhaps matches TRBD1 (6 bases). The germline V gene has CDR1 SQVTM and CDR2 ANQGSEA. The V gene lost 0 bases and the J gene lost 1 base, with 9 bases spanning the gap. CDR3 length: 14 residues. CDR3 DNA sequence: TGCAGCGTTGAAGATTTCAGGGGGAACACTGAAGCTTTCTTT. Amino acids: CSVEDFRGNTEAFF.

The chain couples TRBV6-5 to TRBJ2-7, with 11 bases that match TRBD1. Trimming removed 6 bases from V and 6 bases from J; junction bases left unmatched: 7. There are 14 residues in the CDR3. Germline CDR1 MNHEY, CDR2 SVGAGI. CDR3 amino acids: CASRPTGTGGEQYF. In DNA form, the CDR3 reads TGTGCCAGCAGACCGACCGGGACAGGGGGCGAGCAGTACTTC.

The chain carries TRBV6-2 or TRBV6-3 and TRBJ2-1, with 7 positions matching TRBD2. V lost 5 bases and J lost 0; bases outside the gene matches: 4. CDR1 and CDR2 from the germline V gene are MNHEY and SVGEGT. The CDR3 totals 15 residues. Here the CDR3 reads CASSSGVSSYNEQFF. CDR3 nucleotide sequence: TGTGCCAGCAGTAGCGGGGTAAGCTCCTACAATGAGCAGTTCTTC.

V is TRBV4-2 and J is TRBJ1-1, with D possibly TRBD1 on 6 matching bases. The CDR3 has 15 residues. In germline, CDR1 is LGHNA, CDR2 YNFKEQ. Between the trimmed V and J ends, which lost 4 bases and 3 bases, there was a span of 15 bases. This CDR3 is CASSLRGRQDTEAFF. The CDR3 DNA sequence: TGTGCCAGCAGCCTAAGGGGCCGACAGGACACTGAAGCTTTCTTT.

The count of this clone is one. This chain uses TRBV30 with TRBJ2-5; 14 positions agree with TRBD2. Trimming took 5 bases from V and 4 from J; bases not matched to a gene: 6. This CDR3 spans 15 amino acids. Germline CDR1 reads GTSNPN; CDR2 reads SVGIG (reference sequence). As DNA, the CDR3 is TGTGCCTGGGAGACGGGACTAGCGGGAGTAGAGACCCAGTACTTC. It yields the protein CAWETGLAGVETQYF.

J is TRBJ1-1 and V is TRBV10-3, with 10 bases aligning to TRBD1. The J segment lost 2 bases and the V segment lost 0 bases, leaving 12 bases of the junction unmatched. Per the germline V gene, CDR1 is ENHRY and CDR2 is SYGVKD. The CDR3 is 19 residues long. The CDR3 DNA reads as TGTGCCATCAGTGAGTCCACCGGGGACAGGGGATTCTTCAACACTGAAGCTTTCTTT. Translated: CAISESTGDRGFFNTEAFF.

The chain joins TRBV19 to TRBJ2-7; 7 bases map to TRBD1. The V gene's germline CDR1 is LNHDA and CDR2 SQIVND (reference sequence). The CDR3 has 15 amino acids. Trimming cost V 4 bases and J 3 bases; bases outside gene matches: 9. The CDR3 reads CASSKGQLSHYEQYF. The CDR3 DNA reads TGTGCCAGTAGTAAGGGACAGCTCTCTCACTACGAGCAGTACTTC.

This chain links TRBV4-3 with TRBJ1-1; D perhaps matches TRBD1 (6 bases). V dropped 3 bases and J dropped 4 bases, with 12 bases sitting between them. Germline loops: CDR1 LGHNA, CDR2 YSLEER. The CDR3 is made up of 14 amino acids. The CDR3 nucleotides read TGCGCCAGCAGCCACCAGACAGGTACCACTGAAGCTTTCTTT. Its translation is CASSHQTGTTEAFF.

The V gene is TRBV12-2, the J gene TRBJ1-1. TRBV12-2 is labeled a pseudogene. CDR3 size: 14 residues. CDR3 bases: TGTGCAAGTCGCTTACAAGCCCGGAACACTGAAGCTTTCTTT. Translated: CASRLQARNTEAFF.